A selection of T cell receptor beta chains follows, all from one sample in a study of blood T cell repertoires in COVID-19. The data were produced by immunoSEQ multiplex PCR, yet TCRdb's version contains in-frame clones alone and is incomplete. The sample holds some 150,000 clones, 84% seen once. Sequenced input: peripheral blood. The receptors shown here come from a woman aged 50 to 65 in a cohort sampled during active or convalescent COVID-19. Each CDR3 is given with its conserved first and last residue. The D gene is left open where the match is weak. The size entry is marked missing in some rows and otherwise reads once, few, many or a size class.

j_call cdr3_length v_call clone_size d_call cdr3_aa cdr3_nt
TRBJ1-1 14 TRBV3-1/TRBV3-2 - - CASSQNEPNTEAFF TGTGCCAGCAGCCAAAATGAGCCAAACACTGAAGCTTTCTTT
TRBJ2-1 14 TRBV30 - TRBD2 CAWSRLAGAGEQFF TGTGCCTGGTCTCGACTAGCGGGGGCGGGTGAGCAGTTCTTC
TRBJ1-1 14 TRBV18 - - CASSPRGIYTEAFF TGTGCCAGCTCACCACGAGGAATTTACACTGAAGCTTTCTTT
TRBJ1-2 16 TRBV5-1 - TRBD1 CASSFGTATSNYGYTF TGCGCCAGCAGCTTCGGGACAGCCACCTCTAACTATGGCTACACCTTC
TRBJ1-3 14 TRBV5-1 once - CASSSVGPGNTIYF TGCGCCAGCAGCTCCGTGGGCCCTGGAAACACCATATATTTT
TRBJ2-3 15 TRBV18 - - CASSPRPGDTDTQYF TGTGCCAGCTCACCCCGCCCGGGGGATACCGATACGCAGTATTTT
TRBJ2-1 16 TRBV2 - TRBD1 CASSDWTGDVGNEQFF TGTGCCAGCAGTGACTGGACAGGGGATGTGGGGAATGAGCAGTTCTTC
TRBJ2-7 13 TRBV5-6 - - CASSLPGSDEQYF TGTGCCAGCAGCTTGCCCGGGTCCGACGAGCAGTACTTC
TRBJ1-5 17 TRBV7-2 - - CASSHTLDLTANQPQHF TGTGCCAGCAGCCACACGCTGGATCTGACAGCCAATCAGCCCCAGCATTTT
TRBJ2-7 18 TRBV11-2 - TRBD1 CASSLKMGDRGYVYEQYF TGTGCCAGCAGCTTAAAAATGGGGGACAGGGGGTATGTCTACGAGCAGTACTTC
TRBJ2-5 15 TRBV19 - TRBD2 CASSKAGGNQETQYF TGTGCCAGTAGTAAAGCGGGGGGGAACCAAGAGACCCAGTACTTC
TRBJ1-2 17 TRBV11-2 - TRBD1 CASSLQPGQISNYGYTF TGTGCCAGCAGCTTACAACCGGGACAGATTAGTAACTATGGCTACACCTTC
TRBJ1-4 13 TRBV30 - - CAWTGVQNEKLFF TGTGCCTGGACAGGGGTTCAGAATGAAAAACTGTTTTTT
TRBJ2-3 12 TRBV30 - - CAWSVSGDTQYF TGTGCCTGGAGTGTATCAGGTGATACGCAGTATTTT
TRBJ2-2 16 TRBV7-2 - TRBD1 CASSLATGWDTGELFF TGTGCCAGCAGCTTAGCGACAGGGTGGGACACCGGGGAGCTGTTTTTT
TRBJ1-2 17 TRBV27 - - CASSYRVFPGSNYGYTF TGTGCCAGCAGTTACAGGGTTTTCCCGGGTTCTAACTATGGCTACACCTTC
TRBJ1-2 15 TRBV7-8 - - CASSLLNRQWDGYTF TGTGCCAGCAGCCTCCTCAACCGACAGTGGGATGGCTACACCTTC
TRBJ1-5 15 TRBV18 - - CASSSAGVGNQPQHF TGTGCCAGCTCATCCGCAGGGGTGGGCAATCAGCCCCAGCATTTT